Listed here are 23 T cell receptor beta chains from one sample, sequenced in a study of T cell responses to AZD1222 COVID-19 vaccine. The data were produced by immunoSEQ multiplex PCR, yet TCRdb's version contains in-frame clones alone and is incomplete. The sample holds 100,000 to 140,000 clones, 70% to 90% seen once. The starting material was peripheral blood, obtained 28 days after the second AZD1222 dose. The receptors were gathered from an adult who received the AZD1222 COVID-19 vaccine.

This clone was seen a single time. V and J are TRBV10-3 and TRBJ2-2; D perhaps matches TRBD2 (6 bases). Germline values: CDR1 ENHRY, CDR2 SYGVKD. V lost 8 bases to trimming and J lost 7 bases, with 11 bases between them. The CDR3 runs to 12 residues. The CDR3 protein is CAISGSDGELFF. In nucleotides, the CDR3 is TGTGCCATCTCCGGGAGTGACGGGGAGCTGTTTTTT.

This rearrangement joins TRBV7-9 to TRBJ2-5, with unresolved D. The CDR3 loop spans 15 amino acids. In germline, CDR1 is SEHNR, CDR2 FQNEAQ (reference sequence). Trimming stripped 1 base from V and 5 bases from J, with 14 bases between. This CDR3 is CASSLGRQESETQYF. For the CDR3, the DNA is TGTGCCAGCAGCTTAGGCCGCCAGGAATCGGAGACCCAGTACTTC. Variable domain in full (rest from reference TRBV7-9 and TRBJ2-5): DTGVSQNPRHKITKRGQNVTFRCDPISEHNRLYWYRQTLGQGPEFLTYFQNEAQLEKSRLLSDRFSAERPKGSFSTLEIQRTEQGDSAMYLCASSLGRQESETQYFGPGTRLLVL.

The chain links TRBV6-5 to TRBJ1-2; D is unclear. The germline V gene has CDR1 MNHEY and CDR2 SVGAGI. CDR3 length equals 16 residues. V dropped 3 bases and J dropped 0 bases, with 14 bases sitting between them. CDR3 coding DNA: TGTGCCAGCAGTTATTTCGTGGAAAACGCTAACTATGGCTACACCTTC. Amino acid sequence: CASSYFVENANYGYTF.

The chain carries TRBV27 and TRBJ2-6; D is possibly TRBD2 (5 bases). Looked up from germline, CDR1 is MNHEY and CDR2 is SMNVEV (reference sequence). V was trimmed by 5 bases and J by 4 bases, leaving 9 bases between them. The CDR3 runs to 14 residues. CDR3: CASSRGIGANVLTF. CDR3 nucleotide sequence: TGTGCCAGCAGTCGGGGTATAGGGGCCAACGTCCTGACTTTC.

This clone was counted a few times. This chain connects TRBV7-9 to TRBJ1-1, with no clear D. V was clipped by 5 bases and J by 5 bases, with 6 bases between them. In germline, CDR1 is SEHNR, CDR2 FQNEAQ (reference sequence). The CDR3 is 11 amino acids. The CDR3 DNA reads TGTGCCAGCAGCCCGGTGACTGAAGCTTTCTTT. It is translated as CASSPVTEAFF.

V gene TRBV6-5 combines with J gene TRBJ1-2; 8 nucleotides agree with TRBD1. The CDR3 has 14 amino acids. The V gene end was trimmed by 4 bases and the J gene end by 4 bases; junction bases not matched to a gene: 5. Germline assignment: CDR1 MNHEY and CDR2 SVGAGI. This CDR3 is CASSFRTGPYGYTF. The CDR3 coding sequence is TGTGCCAGCAGTTTTCGGACAGGGCCCTATGGCTACACCTTC.

The gene calls are TRBV12-2 and TRBJ1-2; TRBD1 is taken as the D call from the table, unchecked against the DNA. TRBV12-2 is shown as a pseudogene. The CDR3 is 15 residues long. The CDR3 protein is CASRPHWTGGVGYTF. The CDR3 coding sequence is TGTGCAAGTCGCCCCCATTGGACAGGGGGTGTTGGCTACACCTTC.

CDR3: CASSLAPGPQYF. The CDR3 nucleotides read TGTGCCAGCAGCTTAGCGCCGGGACCGCAGTATTTT. The gene calls are TRBV11-3 and TRBJ2-3; either TRBD1 or TRBD2 may fit D (5 bases each). This CDR3 region has 12 residues. The V end lost 1 base, the J end lost 10 bases, and 9 bases lay between the germline ends. The germline CDR1 and CDR2 sequences are SGHNT and YENEEA.

This chain links TRBV5-4 with TRBJ1-4; 8 nucleotides align to TRBD1. Germline CDR1 SGHNT, CDR2 YYREEE (reference sequence). This CDR3 has 16 residues. Trimming at V came to 0 bases and at J to 6 bases, leaving 7 bases not matched to a gene. CDR3 sequence (DNA): TGTGCCAGCAGCTTGGCGACAGGGGCGCGGGATGAAAAACTGTTTTTT. Its translation is CASSLATGARDEKLFF.

The J gene is TRBJ2-1, the V gene TRBV24-1, with 12 bases identical to TRBD1. CDR1 is KGHDR, CDR2 SFDVKD, per germline. The length of the CDR3 is 17 residues. Germline trimming cut 3 bases from V and 7 bases from J; bases unmatched to any gene: 9. Written as DNA, the CDR3 is TGTGCCACCAGTGATCAACCGGGACAGGGGGCTTGGAATGAGCAGTTCTTC. Translating gives CATSDQPGQGAWNEQFF.

The chain joins TRBV28 to TRBJ2-2; 11 bases align to TRBD2. CDR1 is MDHEN, CDR2 SYDVKM, per germline. CDR3 length equals 16 residues. V was pared by 3 bases and J by 7 bases, with 7 bases of the junction left unmatched. This CDR3 is CASSLGLAGGIGELFF. The CDR3 DNA reads as TGTGCCAGCAGTTTGGGTCTAGCGGGGGGTATCGGGGAGCTGTTTTTT.

This sequence joins TRBV30 and TRBJ2-1, with 16 bases fitting TRBD2. The V segment lost 3 bases and the J segment 4 bases; nucleotides outside the gene matches: 3. The CDR3 consists of 16 residues. Germline V gene data show CDR1 as GTSNPN and CDR2 as SVGIG (reference sequence). CDR3 bases: TGTGCCTGGAGCGGGACTAGCGGGGGGGAATACAATGAGCAGTTCTTC. Encoded protein: CAWSGTSGGEYNEQFF.

This sequence joins TRBV5-4 and TRBJ2-7, with 11 bases fitting TRBD1. Germline V gene data show CDR1 as SGHNT and CDR2 as YYREEE (reference sequence). This CDR3 contains 16 residues. Trimming removed 1 base from V and 7 bases from J; junction bases left unmatched: 10. The CDR3 nucleotides are TGTGCCAGCAGCTTGCCGTCGGGACAGGGGGTCAGGGAGCAGTACTTC. Protein sequence: CASSLPSGQGVREQYF. Full variable domain (remainder filled in from reference TRBV5-4 and TRBJ2-7): ETGVTQSPTHLIKTRGQQVTLRCSSQSGHNTVSWYQQALGQGPQFIFQYYREEENGRGNFPPRFSGLQFPNYSSELNVNALELDDSALYLCASSLPSGQGVREQYFGPGTRLTVT.

V and J are TRBV24-1 and TRBJ1-4; D not resolved. This CDR3 comprises 14 residues. The germline CDR1 and CDR2 sequences are KGHDR and SFDVKD. Between the trimmed V and J ends, which lost 3 bases and 7 bases, there was a span of 11 bases. The CDR3 protein is CATSDRRRVEKLFF. The CDR3, as DNA: TGTGCCACCAGTGATAGGCGGAGGGTTGAAAAACTGTTTTTT.

This chain uses TRBV6-5 with TRBJ1-5; D is unresolved. The V end was cut by 5 bases, the J end by 2 bases, with 7 bases between. There are 13 residues in the CDR3. Germline V gives CDR1 MNHEY, CDR2 SVGAGI. The CDR3 sequence: CASSRPGNQPQHF. The DNA for the CDR3 is TGTGCCAGCAGTCGTCCGGGCAATCAGCCCCAGCATTTT.

This clone was picked up a small number of times. The J gene is TRBJ1-2, the V gene TRBV3-1 (or the pseudogene TRBV3-2), with TRBD1 identical over 7 bases. The CDR3 is 14 amino acids. CDR1 LGHDT and CDR2 YNNKEL come from the germline V gene (reference sequence). V lost 0 bases, J lost 6 bases, and 4 bases stayed unmatched. The CDR3: CASSQDGGTDGYTF. CDR3 in DNA: TGTGCCAGCAGCCAAGATGGAGGGACAGATGGCTACACCTTC.

In this sample, this clone turned up once. The chain uses TRBV29-1 and TRBJ2-2; 10 bases match TRBD1. With V trimmed by 2 bases and J by 6 bases, 3 bases remained unmatched. Germline loops: CDR1 SQVTM, CDR2 ANQGSEA. This CDR3 contains 14 residues. CDR3: CSVERTGGPGELFF. The CDR3, as DNA: TGCAGCGTTGAAAGGACAGGGGGTCCCGGGGAGCTGTTTTTT.

The chain links TRBV5-6 to TRBJ2-5, with TRBD1 matching over 9 bases. Germline loops: CDR1 SGHDT, CDR2 YYEEEE. The CDR3 spans 15 residues. The junction had 9 bases not matched to a gene; V was cut back by 4 bases and J by 5 bases. This CDR3 is CASSPGTGLGETQYF. CDR3 sequence (DNA): TGTGCCAGCAGCCCCGGGACAGGGCTGGGGGAGACCCAGTACTTC.

The genes are TRBV19 and TRBJ1-1; no definite D call. There are 13 residues in the CDR3. V was cut by 4 bases and J by 3 bases, with 9 bases left in between. Germline-derived CDR1 and CDR2 are LNHDA and SQIVND (reference sequence). CDR3 DNA sequence: TGTGCCAGTAGTACCTCGTATTACACTGAAGCTTTCTTT. Translation: CASSTSYYTEAFF.

This clone was found a few times. V and J are TRBV24-1 and TRBJ1-6; 7 bases match TRBD1. Germline CDR1 KGHDR, CDR2 SFDVKD. The CDR3 consists of 14 residues. V lost 5 bases, J lost 7 bases, and 4 bases stayed unmatched. The DNA for the CDR3 is TGTGCCACCAGTGCGGGGACAGTCAATTCACCCCTCCACTTT. Amino acids: CATSAGTVNSPLHF.

The genes are TRBV29-1 and TRBJ2-7; D is possibly TRBD2 (5 bases). This CDR3 is built from 13 residues. Per germline, CDR1 SQVTM and CDR2 ANQGSEA. V was pared by 4 bases and J by 2 bases, with 12 bases between. The CDR3 sequence is CSVARGATYEQYF. The DNA of the CDR3 is TGCAGCGTTGCACGGGGAGCGACCTACGAGCAGTACTTC.

The V gene is TRBV11-2, the J gene TRBJ2-5; no clear D gene. CDR3 length: 13 residues. CDR1 is SGHAT, CDR2 FQNNGV, per germline. The germline V and J ends were trimmed by 4 bases and 2 bases, with 8 bases remaining between them. CDR3 in amino acids: CASSSAWQETQYF. The CDR3 DNA follows: TGTGCCAGCAGCTCAGCGTGGCAAGAGACCCAGTACTTC.

The CDR3 region is CARSLLGNDSYNEQFF. CDR3 sequence (DNA): TGTGCCAGAAGCTTGTTGGGGAACGACTCCTACAATGAGCAGTTCTTC. The genes are TRBV5-3 and TRBJ2-1, with D hard to call. TRBV5-3 carries the ORF label, with uncertain function. CDR3 size: 16 residues. With 1 base removed from V and 0 bases from J, the gap between germline ends came to 11 bases.